This entry concerns a single T cell receptor beta chain. The data originate from a study of shared clonotypes between healthy human individuals. The table came from immunoSEQ multiplex PCR; TCRdb's copy has only in-frame clones and leaves some out. Of around 510,000 clones in the sample, around 95% were seen once. Germline values: CDR1 SGHDT, CDR2 YYEEEE. V trimming: 0 bases; J trimming: 5 bases; junction bases outside the gene matches: 5. The CDR3 covers 15 residues. Within Nashville, Tennessee resided all donors, each a Caucasian adult. The authors divided CD4+ cells into CD45RA+ naive and CD45RA-negative memory subsets.

The sample was naive CD4+ T cells sorted from blood. Subset given: CD45RA+ positively selected. The gene calls are TRBV5-6 and TRBJ2-5; the match to TRBD2 covers 9 bases. This receptor was identified in a woman in her thirties in good health. The CDR3 loop is CASSLDSGSGETQYF. The DNA for the CDR3 is TGTGCCAGCAGCTTGGATAGCGGGAGTGGGGAGACCCAGTACTTC.